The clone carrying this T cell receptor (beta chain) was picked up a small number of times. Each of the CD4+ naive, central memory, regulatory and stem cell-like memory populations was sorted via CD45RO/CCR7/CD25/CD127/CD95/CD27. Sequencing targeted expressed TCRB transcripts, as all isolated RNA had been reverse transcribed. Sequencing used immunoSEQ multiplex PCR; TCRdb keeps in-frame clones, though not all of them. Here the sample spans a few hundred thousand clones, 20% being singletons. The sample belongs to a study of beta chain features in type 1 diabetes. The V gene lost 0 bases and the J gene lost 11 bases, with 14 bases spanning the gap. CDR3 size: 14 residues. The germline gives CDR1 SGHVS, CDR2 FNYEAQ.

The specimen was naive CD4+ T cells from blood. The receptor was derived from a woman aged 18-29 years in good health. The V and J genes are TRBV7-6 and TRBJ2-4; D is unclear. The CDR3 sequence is CASSLAPDTPLQYF. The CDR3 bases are TGTGCCAGCAGCTTAGCTCCCGACACTCCACTTCAGTACTTC.